This T cell receptor (beta chain) appears in the sequencing data of a study of OX40 agonist ivuxolimab in advanced cancers. For the study at large: Patients received ivuxolimab, an agonistic anti-OX40 (CD134) antibody. Whole-study findings and limits: Normalized expansion of T-cell clones was also low for some nonresponders.

Blood was sampled at baseline, cycle 4 day 1, and cycle 7 day 1. Trimming stripped 3 bases from V and 7 bases from J, with 10 bases between. The germline V gene has CDR1 KGHSH and CDR2 LQKENI. The CDR3 extends over 13 amino acids. As concerns this clone: The target antigen is unknown. The same CDR3 arises from other DNA sequences in this sample as well.

Profiled with immunoSEQ multiplex PCR; TCRdb holds only in-frame clones, not every one. In the table there are about 59,000 clones, 80% to 90% of which are singletons. The sequencing used CD4+ or CD8+ T cells sorted from blood, collected in a trial of the OX40 agonist ivuxolimab. The receptor was derived from an adult with an advanced solid tumor such as melanoma, head and neck, liver or kidney cancer. The V and J genes are TRBV18 and TRBJ1-3; D unclear. CDR3 loop: CASSPLVRNTIYF. In nucleotides, the CDR3 is TGTGCCAGCTCACCTTTGGTACGGAACACCATATATTTT.